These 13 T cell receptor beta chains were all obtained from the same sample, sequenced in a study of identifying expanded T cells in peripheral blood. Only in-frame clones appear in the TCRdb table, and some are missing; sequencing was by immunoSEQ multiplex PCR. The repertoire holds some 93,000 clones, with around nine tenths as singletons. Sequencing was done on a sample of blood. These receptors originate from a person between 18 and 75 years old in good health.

The CDR3 DNA sequence: TGTGCCAGCAGGAAACAGGGGGCGAGGGACACCATATATTTT. Translated, it gives CASRKQGARDTIYF. V is TRBV6-1 and J is TRBJ1-3; TRBD1 matches at 9 bases. V was clipped by 6 bases and J by 8 bases; unmatched bases: 8. Germline V lookup: CDR1 MNHNS, CDR2 SASEGT. The CDR3 has 14 amino acids.

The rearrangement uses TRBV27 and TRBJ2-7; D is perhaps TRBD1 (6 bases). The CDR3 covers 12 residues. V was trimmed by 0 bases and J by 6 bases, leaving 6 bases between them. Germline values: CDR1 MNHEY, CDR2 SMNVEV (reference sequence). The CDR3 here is CASSLSGAEQYF. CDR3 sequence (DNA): TGTGCCAGCAGTTTATCGGGGGCCGAGCAGTACTTC.

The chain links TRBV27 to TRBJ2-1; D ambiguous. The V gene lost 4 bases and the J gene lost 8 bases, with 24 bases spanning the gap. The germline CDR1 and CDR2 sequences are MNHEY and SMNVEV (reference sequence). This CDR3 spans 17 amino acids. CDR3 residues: CASSSITPQLRPHEQFF. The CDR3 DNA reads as TGTGCCAGCAGTTCAATAACCCCTCAGCTTAGACCCCATGAGCAGTTCTTC.

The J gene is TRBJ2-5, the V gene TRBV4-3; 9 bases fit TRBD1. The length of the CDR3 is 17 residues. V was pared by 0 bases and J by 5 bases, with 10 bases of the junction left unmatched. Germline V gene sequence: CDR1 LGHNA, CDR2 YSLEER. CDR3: CASSQEGPGQGSETQYF. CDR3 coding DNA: TGCGCCAGCAGCCAAGAGGGTCCGGGACAGGGAAGCGAGACCCAGTACTTC.

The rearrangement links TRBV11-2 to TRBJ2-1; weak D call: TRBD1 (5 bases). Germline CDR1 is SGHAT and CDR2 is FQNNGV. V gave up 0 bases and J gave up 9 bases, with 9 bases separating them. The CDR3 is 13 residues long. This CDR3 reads CASSLEQASEQFF. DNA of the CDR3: TGTGCCAGCAGCTTAGAACAGGCTAGTGAGCAGTTCTTC.

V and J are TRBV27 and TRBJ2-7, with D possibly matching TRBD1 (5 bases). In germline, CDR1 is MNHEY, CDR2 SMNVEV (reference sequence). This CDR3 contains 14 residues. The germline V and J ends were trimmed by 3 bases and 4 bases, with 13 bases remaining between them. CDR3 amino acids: CASSFYPGLYEQYF. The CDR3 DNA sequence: TGTGCCAGCAGTTTTTATCCAGGGTTATACGAGCAGTACTTC.

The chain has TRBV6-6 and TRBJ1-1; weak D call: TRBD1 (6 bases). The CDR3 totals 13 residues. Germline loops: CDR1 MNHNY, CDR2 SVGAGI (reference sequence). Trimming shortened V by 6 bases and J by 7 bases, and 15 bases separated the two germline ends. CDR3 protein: CASRRRDINEAFF. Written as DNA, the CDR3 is TGTGCCAGCAGACGCCGGGACATAAATGAAGCTTTCTTT.

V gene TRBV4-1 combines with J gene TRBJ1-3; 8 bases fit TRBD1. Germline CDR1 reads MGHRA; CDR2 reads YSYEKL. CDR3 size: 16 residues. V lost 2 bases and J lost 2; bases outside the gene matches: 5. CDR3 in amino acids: CASSQPTGDPGNTIYF. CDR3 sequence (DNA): TGCGCCAGCAGCCAACCGACAGGGGACCCTGGAAACACCATATATTTT.

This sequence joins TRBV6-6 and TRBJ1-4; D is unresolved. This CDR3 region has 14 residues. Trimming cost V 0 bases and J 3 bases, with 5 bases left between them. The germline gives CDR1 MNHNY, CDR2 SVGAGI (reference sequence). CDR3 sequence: CASSYSRANEKLFF. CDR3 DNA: TGTGCCAGCAGTTACTCGAGGGCTAATGAAAAACTGTTTTTT.

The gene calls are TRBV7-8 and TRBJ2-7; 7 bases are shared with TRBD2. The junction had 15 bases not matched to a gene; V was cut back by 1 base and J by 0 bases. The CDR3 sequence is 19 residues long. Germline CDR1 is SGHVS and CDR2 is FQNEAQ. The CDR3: CASSLEAPGSGASSYEQYF. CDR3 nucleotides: TGTGCCAGCAGCTTAGAGGCCCCGGGCAGCGGGGCCAGCTCCTACGAGCAGTACTTC. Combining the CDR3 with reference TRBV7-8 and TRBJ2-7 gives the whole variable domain GAGVSQSPRYKVAKRGQDVALRCDPISGHVSLFWYQQALGQGPEFLTYFQNEAQLDKSGLPSDRFFAERPEGSVSTLKIQRTQQEDSAVYLCASSLEAPGSGASSYEQYFGPGTRLTVT.

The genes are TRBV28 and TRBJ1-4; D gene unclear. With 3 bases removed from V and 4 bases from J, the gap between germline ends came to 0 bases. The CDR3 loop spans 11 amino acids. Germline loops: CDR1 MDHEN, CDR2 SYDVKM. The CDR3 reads CASSFNEKLFF. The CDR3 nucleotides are TGTGCCAGCAGTTTTAATGAAAAACTGTTTTTT.

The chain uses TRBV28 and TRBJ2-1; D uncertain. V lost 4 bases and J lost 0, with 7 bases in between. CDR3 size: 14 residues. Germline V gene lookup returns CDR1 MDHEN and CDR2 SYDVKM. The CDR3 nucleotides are TGTGCCAGCAGTTCGGCGAGCTCCTACAATGAGCAGTTCTTC. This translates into CASSSASSYNEQFF.

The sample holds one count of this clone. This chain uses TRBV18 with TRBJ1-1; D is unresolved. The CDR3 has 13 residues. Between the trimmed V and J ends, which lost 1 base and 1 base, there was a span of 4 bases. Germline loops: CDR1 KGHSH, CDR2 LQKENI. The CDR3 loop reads CASSPQANTEAFF. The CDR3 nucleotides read TGTGCCAGCTCACCACAAGCGAACACTGAAGCTTTCTTT.